One sample yielded the 9 T cell receptor beta chains listed below, sequenced in a study of PD-1 blockade in classical Hodgkin lymphoma (dated by TCRdb to about 2020). Libraries came from the immunoSEQ multiplex PCR assay. TCRdb's version of the immuneACCESS table is confined to in-frame rearrangements and falls short of the full clone set. An unresolved V gene accounts for under half of the shortfall where checked; the remainder is of unknown origin. A total of roughly 100,000 clones appear in this sample, about 92% of them only once. 15% to 20% of the sample lies in the top ten. The meaning of the sample's time point label: cycle 4 day 1 (C4D1), after more than five weeks of nivolumab. Every trial patient had relapsed after autologous stem cell transplantation, and cohorts A, B and C differed in prior brentuximab vedotin exposure. This sample comprised peripheral blood mononuclear cells (PBMCs), obtained before the fourth cycle of nivolumab. The source of these receptors is a human donor with classical Hodgkin lymphoma.

This chain joins TRBV7-9 and TRBJ2-1, with D unresolved. Deletions cut 5 bases from V and 3 bases from J, with 5 bases between. The CDR3 spans 12 residues. CDR1 SEHNR and CDR2 FQNEAQ come from the germline V gene (reference sequence). CDR3 DNA: TGTGCCAGCAGCCAAGACTACAATGAGCAGTTCTTC. This gives the protein CASSQDYNEQFF.

V and J are TRBV6-6 and TRBJ1-2; TRBD1 aligns across 8 bases. CDR3 length: 14 amino acids. Germline values: CDR1 MNHNY, CDR2 SVGAGI (reference sequence). Germline trimming cut 4 bases from V and 2 bases from J; bases unmatched to any gene: 3. The DNA of the CDR3 is TGTGCCAGCAGTTTCGGACAGGGAAACTATGGCTACACCTTC. Protein product: CASSFGQGNYGYTF.

The chain carries TRBV10-3 and TRBJ1-2, with TRBD1 matching over 9 bases. The J segment lost 8 bases and the V segment lost 7 bases, leaving 17 bases of the junction unmatched. In germline, CDR1 is ENHRY, CDR2 SYGVKD. This CDR3 has 16 amino acids. Here the CDR3 DNA reads TGTGCCATCACCGTACGACCCCCCGGGACAGGGAGCGGCTACACCTTC. Residues: CAITVRPPGTGSGYTF.

The chain uses TRBV6-1 and TRBJ1-4; D uncertain. Trimming took 6 bases from V and 8 from J, leaving 13 bases between them. Germline V gene sequence: CDR1 MNHNS, CDR2 SASEGT. This CDR3 has 13 amino acids. CDR3 DNA: TGTGCCAGCAGGACACAAGCGGAGGAAAAACTGTTTTTT. Its translation: CASRTQAEEKLFF.

This CDR3 reads CASSEGGSYNEQFF. CDR3 nucleotides: TGCGCCAGCAGTGAGGGGGGATCCTACAATGAGCAGTTCTTC. The chain joins TRBV10-1 to TRBJ2-1; D is tentatively TRBD1 or TRBD2 (5 bases each). Germline CDR1 WNHNN, CDR2 SYGVQD (reference sequence). The CDR3 runs 14 residues. Trimming shortened V by 2 bases and J by 1 base, and 6 bases separated the two germline ends.

The J gene is TRBJ1-1, the V gene TRBV7-9; the D is unclear. V gave up 2 bases and J gave up 2 bases, with 6 bases separating them. Germline V gene data show CDR1 as SEHNR and CDR2 as FQNEAQ (reference sequence). The CDR3 is 13 amino acids. CDR3 protein: CASSLRSNTEAFF. Written as DNA, the CDR3 is TGTGCCAGCAGCTTACGATCCAACACTGAAGCTTTCTTT. The full variable domain, in which reference TRBV7-9 and TRBJ1-1 provide the parts outside the CDR3, is DTGVSQNPRHKITKRGQNVTFRCDPISEHNRLYWYRQTLGQGPEFLTYFQNEAQLEKSRLLSDRFSAERPKGSFSTLEIQRTEQGDSAMYLCASSLRSNTEAFFGQGTRLTVV.

This clone occurred once. J is TRBJ2-7 and V is TRBV11-2, with D possibly TRBD2 on 6 matching bases. This CDR3 comprises 17 residues. V lost 5 bases, J lost 0 bases, and 20 bases lay in between. In germline, CDR1 is SGHAT, CDR2 FQNNGV. CDR3 loop: CASSPGGSGPSSYEQYF. CDR3 nucleotides: TGTGCCAGCAGCCCTGGGGGGTCGGGACCGAGCTCCTACGAGCAGTACTTC.

This clone was seen just once. The chain couples TRBV6-6 to TRBJ2-6, with D possibly TRBD2 on 6 matching bases. Trimming removed 6 bases at V and 0 bases at J, with 12 bases between. This CDR3 region has 16 residues. CDR1 is MNHNY, CDR2 SVGAGI, per germline (reference sequence). DNA for the CDR3: TGTGCCAGCAGCCCGCTGGGGGGCTCTGGGGCCAACGTCCTGACTTTC. Amino acids: CASSPLGGSGANVLTF.

The V gene is TRBV28, the J gene TRBJ2-7; D gene unclear. V lost 2 bases, J lost 7 bases, and 9 bases lay in between. Per the germline V gene, CDR1 is MDHEN and CDR2 is SYDVKM. The CDR3 is 12 amino acids. CDR3 in DNA: TGTGCCAGCAGTTTAGGGCACTCTGAGCAGTACTTC. It encodes CASSLGHSEQYF. Full variable domain (missing parts from reference TRBV28 and TRBJ2-7): DVKVTQSSRYLVKRTGEKVFLECVQDMDHENMFWYRQDPGLGLRLIYFSYDVKMKEKGDIPEGYSVSREKKERFSLILESASTNQTSMYLCASSLGHSEQYFGPGTRLTVT.